This TCR beta chain was recorded in a study of spatial heterogeneity in lung cancer. Turning to the study itself: Alpha-chain detections were consistently fewer than beta-chain detections among the sequences.

Germline-derived CDR1 and CDR2 are DFQATT and SNEGSKA (reference sequence). The ends were cut back, 3 bases at V and 2 bases at J, with 10 bases in the middle. The CDR3 totals 13 residues. Time point described: sample taken at primary tumor resection. Whole RNA obtained from tumor, nontumor lung or frozen PBMC underwent sequencing without sorting. TCRdb re-called the 5' RACE reads through MiXCR, storing one row per CDR3 protein. Here the sample spans about 48,000 distinct CDR3 sequences, approximately 5% being singletons. Study-level points and caveats: Blood carried ubiquitous expanded tumor TCRs more at resection than follow-up.

This clonotype came up many times. What it binds is not known. This TCR came from a male donor with early-stage non-small cell lung cancer. This specimen consisted of PBMCs, obtained at surgery. The rearrangement uses TRBV20-1 and TRBJ1-2, with D uncertain. Written as DNA, the CDR3 is TGCAGTGCTAGTAGCGGCAGAAACTATGGCTACACCTTC. It translates to CSASSGRNYGYTF.